A single sample is the source of the 27 T cell receptor beta chains below, sequenced in a study of T cells in Graves' hyperthyroidism and ophthalmopathy. TCR beta CDR3 regions were amplified from RNA. With the HTBI primer set, the TCR CDR3 went through a first round of RT-PCR. In TCRdb, the multiplex PCR reads were re-called with MiXCR into one record per CDR3 protein. The data hold approximately 500,000 distinct CDR3 sequences, with more than 45% observed a single time. Specimen: peripheral blood or thyroid tissue (not recorded which). These receptors originate from a woman under 30 with Graves' hyperthyroidism.

This clonotype was observed at least ten times. The chain is built from TRBV25-1 and TRBJ1-1; possibly TRBD1 for D (5 bases). Trimming took off 2 bases at V and 4 bases at J, with 11 bases between the two ends. This CDR3 has 14 amino acids. The germline gives CDR1 MGHDK, CDR2 SYGVNS. CDR3 in amino acids: CASSEAGAGTEAFF. In DNA form, the CDR3 reads TGTGCCAGCAGTGAAGCTGGGGCGGGCACTGAAGCTTTCTTT.

A few counts support this clonotype. The genes are TRBV20-1 and TRBJ2-1, with D unresolved. The CDR3 totals 12 residues. Trimming stripped 1 base from V and 4 bases from J, with 5 bases between. Germline V gene sequence: CDR1 DFQATT, CDR2 SNEGSKA (reference sequence). CDR3 amino acids: CSARVPYNEQFF. In DNA form, the CDR3 reads TGCAGTGCTAGAGTACCTTACAATGAGCAGTTCTTC.

V usage is TRBV29-1 and J usage is TRBJ1-1, with 7 bases fitting TRBD1. Germline V gene lookup returns CDR1 SQVTM and CDR2 ANQGSEA. With 8 bases clipped from V and 1 base from J, the junction kept 10 bases outside the gene matches. The CDR3 has 14 residues. CDR3 sequence (DNA): TGCAGCTCCCAGGACAGGACTGGGAACACTGAAGCTTTCTTT. The encoded protein is CSSQDRTGNTEAFF.

This clonotype was counted many times. The rearrangement uses TRBV10-3 and TRBJ2-7; D unclear. This CDR3 is built from 12 residues. V lost 0 bases and J 3 bases, leaving 3 bases between the germline ends. Germline lookup yields CDR1 ENHRY and CDR2 SYGVKD. The DNA for the CDR3 is TGTGCCATCAGTGAGTCGAGCTACGAGCAGTACTTC. This sequence encodes CAISESSYEQYF.

In regard to this clonotype: A read error may be the cause here, since a much bigger clone is one base away. The chain uses TRBV7-6 and TRBJ1-2; no clear D gene. CDR1 is SGHVS and CDR2 is FNYEAQ in the germline V gene. CDR3 length: 14 amino acids. The DNA for the CDR3 is TGTGCCAGCAGCCTTGGCATATCGAACTGTGGCTACACCTTC. Translating it yields CASSLGISNCGYTF. Filled out from reference TRBV7-6 and TRBJ1-2, the complete variable domain reads GAGVSQSPRYKVTKRGQDVALRCDPISGHVSLYWYRQALGQGPEFLTYFNYEAQQDKSGLPNDRFSAERPEGSISTLTIQRTEQRDSAMYRCASSLGISNCGYTFGSGTRLTVV.

The gene calls are TRBV12-3 or TRBV12-4 and TRBJ1-2; D remains ambiguous. V lost 6 bases and J 6 bases, leaving 23 bases between the germline ends. The length of the CDR3 is 16 residues. The CDR3 DNA follows: TGTGCCAGCAGCTTAACCCGTGCGGGAGGGATCAATGGCTACACCTTC. This translates into CASSLTRAGGINGYTF.

This clonotype was found a few times. The chain couples TRBV12-3 or TRBV12-4 to TRBJ2-3; maybe TRBD2 (7 bases). The CDR3 spans 13 residues. V lost 11 bases, J lost 6 bases, and 18 bases lay in between. CDR3 DNA sequence: TGTGCCGGAGGGGGGGGCCTAGGGGATACGCAGTATTTT. As protein: CAGGGGLGDTQYF.

This clonotype was detected many times. The chain has TRBV7-8 and TRBJ2-2, with D tentatively TRBD1 or TRBD2 (5 bases each). The V gene lost 4 bases and the J gene lost 5 bases, with 14 bases spanning the gap. Germline CDR1 and CDR2: SGHVS and FQNEAQ. The CDR3 is 15 residues long. Here the CDR3 DNA reads TGTGCCAGCAGCTGGGGACCTTCGGGGACCGGGGAGCTGTTTTTT. This encodes CASSWGPSGTGELFF.

This clonotype has a count of ten or more. This sequence joins TRBV7-2 and TRBJ1-6; D ambiguous. Germline V gene lookup returns CDR1 SGHTA and CDR2 FQGNSA. V was pared by 1 base and J by 10 bases, with 11 bases between. This CDR3 is built from 14 residues. CDR3 in amino acids: CASSLGDNVSPLHF. CDR3 in DNA: TGTGCCAGCAGCTTAGGAGACAACGTCTCACCCCTCCACTTT.

The J gene is TRBJ2-2, the V gene TRBV7-9, with 8 bases aligning to TRBD2. The CDR3 contains 13 residues. The trim removed 6 bases at V and 7 bases at J, leaving 4 bases unmatched. Germline CDR1 reads SEHNR; CDR2 reads FQNEAQ (reference sequence). The CDR3 reads CASSFGTSGELFF. In nucleotides, the CDR3 is TGTGCCAGCAGTTTTGGGACTAGCGGGGAGCTGTTTTTT.

This clonotype was seen more than once but under ten times. The chain employs TRBV6-1 and TRBJ2-5, with D tentatively TRBD1 (6 bases). The CDR3 covers 14 residues. Per the germline V gene, CDR1 is MNHNS and CDR2 is SASEGT. The V end lost 1 base, the J end lost 4 bases, and 10 bases lay between the germline ends. CDR3 coding DNA: TGTGCCAGCAGTGAAGACAGGGTCCCAGAGACCCAGTACTTC. Its translation: CASSEDRVPETQYF.

This clonotype has ten or more counts. The chain combines TRBV10-3 with TRBJ2-7; weak D call: TRBD1 (5 bases). The CDR3 sequence is 13 residues long. The V gene's germline CDR1 is ENHRY and CDR2 SYGVKD. Trimming cost V 5 bases and J 2 bases, with 10 bases left between them. CDR3 sequence reads: CAISTRQPYEQYF. Here the CDR3 DNA reads TGTGCCATCAGTACCCGACAGCCCTACGAGCAGTACTTC.

This clonotype has a count of ten or more. The rearrangement links TRBV6-5 to TRBJ1-5; D is uncertain. CDR3 length equals 13 residues. Trimming pared 6 bases from V and 3 bases from J, leaving 9 bases between. Looked up from germline, CDR1 is MNHEY and CDR2 is SVGAGI. CDR3 nucleotide sequence: TGTGCCAGCAGGACATCTCTCAATCAGCCCCAGCATTTT. It is translated as CASRTSLNQPQHF.

V gene TRBV4-1 combines with J gene TRBJ1-2; 7 nucleotides agree with TRBD1. Germline V gene lookup returns CDR1 MGHRA and CDR2 YSYEKL. V lost 1 base and J lost 8; bases outside the gene matches: 10. This CDR3 spans 15 amino acids. CDR3 in DNA: TGCGCCAGCAGCCAAGGAACGACAGGGTTGTACGGCTACACCTTC. The encoded protein is CASSQGTTGLYGYTF.

This clonotype was counted ten times or more. J is TRBJ1-2 and V is TRBV6-5; 7 bases align to TRBD1. J lost 5 bases, V lost 6 bases, and 6 bases had no gene match. The germline gives CDR1 MNHEY, CDR2 SVGAGI. This CDR3 region has 13 residues. The CDR3 DNA reads as TGTGCCAGCAGGGGACAGACGTTATATGGCTACACCTTC. Translated, it gives CASRGQTLYGYTF.

The rearrangement links TRBV10-3 to TRBJ2-2; D possibly corresponds to TRBD1 (6 bases). Trimming removed 2 bases at V and 3 bases at J, with 10 bases between. CDR3 length: 15 amino acids. From germline, CDR1 is ENHRY and CDR2 SYGVKD. For the CDR3, the DNA is TGTGCCATCAGTGAGGGGGGCAGGGACACCGGGGAGCTGTTTTTT. Its translation is CAISEGGRDTGELFF.

At least ten counts were recorded for this clonotype. The chain links TRBV15 to TRBJ1-4; 7 bases are a match to TRBD1. Germline V lookup: CDR1 LNHNV, CDR2 YYDKDF (reference sequence). CDR3 length: 15 residues. The junction had 5 bases not matched to a gene; V was cut back by 1 base and J by 6 bases. The CDR3 reads CATSRVRGPDEKLFF. The CDR3, as DNA: TGTGCCACCAGCAGAGTAAGGGGGCCTGATGAAAAACTGTTTTTT.

V gene TRBV7-9 combines with J gene TRBJ2-5; D possibly corresponds to TRBD1 (6 bases). There are 13 residues in the CDR3. V gave up 8 bases and J gave up 5 bases, with 15 bases separating them. The germline CDR1 and CDR2 sequences are SEHNR and FQNEAQ (reference sequence). CDR3 sequence reads: CASGETGMETQYF. Here the CDR3 DNA reads TGTGCCAGCGGGGAAACAGGGATGGAGACCCAGTACTTC. Filled out from reference TRBV7-9 and TRBJ2-5, the complete variable domain reads DTGVSQNPRHKITKRGQNVTFRCDPISEHNRLYWYRQTLGQGPEFLTYFQNEAQLEKSRLLSDRFSAERPKGSFSTLEIQRTEQGDSAMYLCASGETGMETQYFGPGTRLLVL.

This clonotype came up many times. The rearrangement uses TRBV13 and TRBJ2-7; no reliable D call. There are 13 residues in the CDR3. Germline lookup yields CDR1 PRHDT and CDR2 FYEKMQ (reference sequence). Trimming took off 1 base at V and 7 bases at J, with 11 bases between the two ends. CDR3 protein: CASSLAPTREQYF. The CDR3 nucleotides read TGTGCCAGCAGCTTAGCCCCGACGCGGGAGCAGTACTTC. Full variable domain (remainder filled in from reference TRBV13 and TRBJ2-7): AAGVIQSPRHLIKEKRETATLKCYPIPRHDTVYWYQQGPGQDPQFLISFYEKMQSDKGSIPDRFSAQQFSDYHSELNMSSLELGDSALYFCASSLAPTREQYFGPGTRLTVT.

As to this clonotype: A single base separates this from a much larger clone, so it may be a read error. In DNA form, the CDR3 reads TGTGCCAGCAGTTTTACCTCGGCGGTGGACAGGGACCTGAACACTGAAGTTTTCTTT. Encoded protein: CASSFTSAVDRDLNTEVFF. J is TRBJ1-1 and V is TRBV2; TRBD1 matches at 8 bases. The CDR3 sequence is 19 residues long. Germline loops: CDR1 SNHLY, CDR2 FYNNEI. Full variable domain (rest looked up from reference TRBV2 and TRBJ1-1): EPEVTQTPSHQVTQMGQEVILRCVPISNHLYFYWYRQILGQKVEFLVSFYNNEISEKSEIFDDQFSVERPDGSNFTLKIRSTKLEDSAMYFCASSFTSAVDRDLNTEVFFGQGTRLTVV.

The J gene is TRBJ1-5, the V gene TRBV12-3 or TRBV12-4, with no clear D. Trimming stripped 4 bases from V and 7 bases from J, with 11 bases between. This CDR3 has 13 amino acids. The CDR3 sequence: CASSWTGEQPQHF. The CDR3 region has the DNA TGTGCCAGCAGTTGGACGGGCGAGCAGCCCCAGCATTTT.

This clonotype was recorded at least ten times. The chain recombines TRBV6-2 or TRBV6-3 with TRBJ1-2; possible D gene TRBD1, 6 bases. Germline CDR1 reads MNHEY; CDR2 reads SVGEGT. The CDR3 has 13 amino acids. The V and J ends lost 8 bases and 6 bases respectively, with 16 bases between them. The CDR3 sequence is CASGQGHLNGYTF. CDR3 coding DNA: TGTGCCAGCGGTCAGGGGCACCTCAATGGCTACACCTTC.

The genes are TRBV12-1 and TRBJ2-7; the D call in the table, TRBD1, was not verified against the DNA. TRBV12-1 is shown as a pseudogene. CDR3 size: 15 residues. CDR3 nucleotides: TGTGCCAGCAGTCCCAGGGGAAACCCCGTTTACGAGCAGTACTTC. Translated, it gives CASSPRGNPVYEQYF.

Of note for this clonotype: This could be a read error, since a much larger clone is one nucleotide away. The rearrangement uses TRBV6-5 and TRBJ2-7; 12 bases match TRBD2. Looked up from germline, CDR1 is MNHEY and CDR2 is SVGAGI. V shed 2 bases, J shed 2 bases, and the junction held 7 bases outside the gene matches. This CDR3 is built from 17 residues. The CDR3 is CASSYIASGREPYEQYF. CDR3 nucleotides: TGTGCCAGCAGTTACATTGCTAGCGGGAGGGAGCCCTACGAGCAGTACTTC.

This clonotype came up many times. The rearrangement uses TRBV3-1 and TRBJ2-5; the D gene is possibly TRBD2 (6 bases). V lost 8 bases, J lost 2 bases, and 21 bases lay in between. This CDR3 contains 16 residues. Germline lookup yields CDR1 LGHDT and CDR2 YNNKEL (reference sequence). The CDR3 DNA is TGTGCCAGCGCCCCTGGGAGGTACCGGGCGCAAGAGACCCAGTACTTC. This gives the protein CASAPGRYRAQETQYF.

In this sample, this clonotype turned up a few times. The chain combines TRBV6-2 or TRBV6-3 with TRBJ1-1; maybe TRBD1 (5 bases). Looked up from germline, CDR1 is MNHEY and CDR2 is SVGEGT. Trimming took 6 bases from V and 3 from J, leaving 11 bases between them. There are 13 residues in the CDR3. CDR3 DNA: TGTGCCAGCAGGTACAGGTTGGACACTGAAGCTTTCTTT. It translates to CASRYRLDTEAFF.

For this clonotype: This likely comes from a read error, as the CDR3 has no conserved phenylalanine or tryptophan at its end. The DNA is left out, because the CDR3 cannot be placed on it with certainty; the CDR3 is given as TCRdb lists it. The V gene is TRBV20-1, the J gene TRBJ2-7; TRBD2, the table's D call, was not compared with the DNA. The CDR3 has 11 amino acids, counting both end residues. Germline V lookup: CDR1 DFQATT, CDR2 SNEGSKA (reference sequence). CDR3 in amino acids: CSAGSDKFLAG.